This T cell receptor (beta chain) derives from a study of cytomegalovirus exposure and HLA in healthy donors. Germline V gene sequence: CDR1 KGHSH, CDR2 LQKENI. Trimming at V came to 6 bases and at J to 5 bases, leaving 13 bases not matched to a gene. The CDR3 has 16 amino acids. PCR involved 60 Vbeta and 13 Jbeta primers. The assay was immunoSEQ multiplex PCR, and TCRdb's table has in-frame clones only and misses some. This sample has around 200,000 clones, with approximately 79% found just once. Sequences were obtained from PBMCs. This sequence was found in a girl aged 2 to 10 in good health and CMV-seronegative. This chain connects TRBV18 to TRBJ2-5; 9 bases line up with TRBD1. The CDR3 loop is CASSTTGTGSLETQYF. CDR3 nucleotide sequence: TGTGCCAGCTCCACAACCGGGACAGGGTCGTTGGAGACCCAGTACTTC.